This T cell receptor beta chain was identified in a study of CD8 T cells in Susac syndrome. This CDR3 is built from 18 residues. From germline, CDR1 is MNHEY and CDR2 SVGEGT. V gave up 0 bases and J gave up 2 bases; unmatched junction bases: 6. Reverse transcription of roughly 0.5 to 1 ug RNA used random hexamers. TCRdb used MiXCR to reprocess the immunoSEQ multiplex PCR reads, holding one entry per CDR3 protein. This sample carries some 300,000 distinct CDR3 sequences, approximately 85% of them seen once, and the ten largest clones take around 0.22%. This clonotype was observed a single time. Input material: CD8+ T cells from PBMCs. The TCR was taken from a human donor with multiple sclerosis. The V gene is TRBV6-2 or TRBV6-3, the J gene TRBJ2-1, with 11 bases identical to TRBD2. The CDR3 loop reads CASSYSWTSGPPYNEQFF. Written as DNA, the CDR3 is TGTGCCAGCAGTTACTCGTGGACTAGCGGGCCTCCCTACAATGAGCAGTTCTTC.